The TCR beta chain described here comes from a study of cytomegalovirus exposure and HLA in healthy donors. On this clone itself: Other nucleotide sequences from this sample produce the same CDR3.

60 Vbeta and 13 Jbeta primers were used in PCR. Libraries were prepared by immunoSEQ multiplex PCR; TCRdb keeps only in-frame clonotypes and omits some of them. In the table there are some 160,000 clones, around 80% of which are singletons. Germline V CDR1 and CDR2: SGHRS, YFSETQ. This CDR3 has 13 amino acids. Trimming shortened V by 4 bases and J by 2 bases, and 7 bases separated the two germline ends. Although they were nominally healthy when sampled, donors likely had unrecorded immune exposures. V and J are TRBV5-1 and TRBJ1-5, with D perhaps TRBD1 (5 bases). The sequenced sample consisted of PBMCs. This sequence originates from a male donor in good health and CMV-seronegative. CDR3 coding DNA: TGCGCCAGCAGCAGGGGTGGCAATCAGCCCCAGCATTTT. This codes for CASSRGGNQPQHF.